The T cell receptor beta chain described here comes from a study of blood T cell repertoires in COVID-19 (dated by TCRdb to the early 2020s). Turning to the overall study: The collaborator samples originated in the United States, Italy and Spain and spanned the acute and convalescent phases of COVID-19. Samples came from the ongoing ImmuneRACE study (first 160 participants) plus 1,254 subjects from 6 global collaborators. Where HLA class I and class II types were available, the types were taken from metadata supplied by the sample provider, not from assay-based typing. Nearly every sample came with metadata listing a de-identified subject ID, COVID-19 status, age in years and sex. The repertoires were made available in a free public database intended to serve as a resource for research on the immune response to SARS-CoV-2. The dataset comprised deeply sampled blood TCRbeta repertoires from subjects exposed to, actively infected with, or recovered from COVID-19. The prospective study material was composed of cDNA or gDNA derived from T cells, B-cell-depleted T cells, or PBMCs. The paper as a whole reports these results and caveats: How much clinical and demographic metadata was included differed by source and by participant, and the metadata was provided uncurated.

The collaborating institutions used their own protocols to collect whole blood in K2EDTA tubes. For TCRbeta analysis, collaborators shipped samples as frozen whole blood, isolated PBMCs, or DNA extracted from either of those sample types. TCRbeta CDR3 regions were amplified from genomic DNA by means of the immunoSEQ Assay, a bias-controlled multiplex PCR. The study's own analysis went as follows. The number of nucleated cells in each sample was estimated by amplification of reference gene primers within the assay. To quantify the absolute abundance of each unique TCRbeta CDR3 rearrangement, sequence reads were collapsed and filtered. Productive Simpson clonality was computed per sample as the square root of Simpson's diversity index over productive rearrangements. TCRdb mirrors the immuneACCESS table, restricted to in-frame sequences. Some clones are absent from its copies; in checked studies, under half trace to an unresolved V gene, and the reason for the others is unknown. Clonal size and the V and J genes are those of that table, whereas D and trimming came from the DNA. Within this sample are 270,000 or so clones, with around 86% of them counted one time only. The ten largest clones represent about 3% of the sample.

Comments on this clone: No antigen is known for it. Base qualities were left out, and no much larger clone turns up one base away.

The sequencing sample was made of peripheral blood. The clonotype originates from a woman in her thirties with active or convalescent COVID-19.

The nucleotide sequence reads TGTGCCATCAGTGACCTAACAGGGGGCGATCAGCCCCAGCATTTT. Its protein reads: CAISDLTGGDQPQHF. The V gene is TRBV10-3 and the J gene is TRBJ1-5; TRBD1 agrees with 9 junctional bases. Reading from cysteine to phenylalanine, the CDR3 counts 15 amino acids. CDR3 DNA is the only sequence kept; it has 45 bases, read in frame from the first base. The germline V gene encodes CDR1 ENHRY and CDR2 SYGVKD. At the junction V is shortened by 3 bases and J by 5 bases; bases outside the gene matches: 5.